This T cell receptor (beta chain) was documented in a study of STAT5B mutations in CD4+ large granular lymphocyte leukemia. General study findings and limits: Top patient clones used TRBV06 genes more often: 8/27 versus 2/35 in controls.

The CDR3 runs 18 residues. Trimming at V came to 0 bases and at J to 2 bases, leaving 9 bases not matched to a gene. Germline lookup yields CDR1 SGHNT and CDR2 YENEEA. The survey-level immunoSEQ assay was used. Libraries were prepared by immunoSEQ multiplex PCR; TCRdb keeps only in-frame clonotypes and omits some of them. The sample yields tens of thousands of clones, roughly 84% seen once. Details on this clone: The target antigen is unknown.

The sequence was collected from a human donor in good health. The V call is TRBV11-3, the J call TRBJ2-1; 8 positions agree with TRBD2. The material sequenced was CD4+ T cells from blood buffy coats. The CDR3 loop reads CASSLDQGGSGTYNEQFF. The CDR3 DNA is TGTGCCAGCAGCTTAGATCAAGGTGGTAGCGGGACCTACAATGAGCAGTTCTTC.